This T cell receptor (beta chain) emerged from a study of T cell repertoires in cytomegalovirus infection. The overall study: In the study, CMV epitopes included recently identified HLA-C-restricted and well-studied HLA-B-restricted ones. General observations from the study: The ex vivo response showed dominance by HLA-C-restricted CMV-specific TCR beta clonotypes.

CDR3 length: 15 amino acids. With 4 bases removed from V and 5 bases from J, the gap between germline ends came to 15 bases. Germline assignment: CDR1 LNHNV and CDR2 YYDKDF (reference sequence). TCRdb re-called the reads with MiXCR, one entry per CDR3 protein. The sample consists of around 750,000 distinct CDR3 sequences, 32% of them appearing once. In its sample, this clonotype was seen a few times. Its antigen remains unknown. This sequence originates from a human donor in good health (CMV status not recorded). Some clones in this sample may be carry-over from other donors' samples. The gene calls are TRBV15 and TRBJ1-5; maybe TRBD1 (6 bases). The sequenced sample was cultured CD8+ T cells from PBMCs, obtained from culture after CMV antigen stimulation. CDR3 in amino acids: CATSTKGGGYQPQHF. The CDR3 DNA reads as TGTGCCACCAGCACGAAGGGAGGGGGTTATCAGCCCCAGCATTTT.